One TCR beta chain is described in this entry. This sample was included in a study of blood T cell repertoires in COVID-19. V was clipped by 0 bases and J by 0 bases, with 11 bases between them. This CDR3 is 16 amino acids long. Germline V gene lookup returns CDR1 SNHLY and CDR2 FYNNEI. In the authors' workflow: For nucleated cells, counts were estimated from reference gene primer amplification. The table came from immunoSEQ multiplex PCR; TCRdb's copy has only in-frame clones and leaves some out. The V and J calls and the clone size are those of that table, but D and trimming were determined from the DNA. Here the sample spans tens of thousands of clones, around 84% being singletons.

This sequence joins TRBV2 and TRBJ1-2, with D maybe TRBD1 (5 bases). The sequence derives from a human donor in a cohort sampled during active COVID-19. Input material: peripheral blood. The CDR3 loop reads CASSEALKGSNYGYTF. The DNA for the CDR3 is TGTGCCAGCAGTGAAGCGCTTAAGGGGTCTAACTATGGCTACACCTTC.